This T cell receptor (beta chain) was recorded in a study of metastatic and nonmetastatic thyroid tumors. Overall study context: Blood and tumor or nodule tissue repertoires from malignant and benign thyroid patients were compared. Study conclusions and caveats: When malignant thyroid tumors were compared with benign nodules, TCR beta diversity was reportedly significantly higher in the malignant tumors. This held in both blood and tumor samples.

Authors' processing steps: The study built a papillary thyroid cancer distant-metastasis classifier from CDR3 differences across clinicopathological groups. TCRdb ran MiXCR on the PCR reads. The V and J calls follow TCRdb's processing rather than the paper's. Among tens of thousands of clones listed, more than 20% were seen once. No patient had received any treatment before thyroid surgery. Points on this clone: Its antigen is unidentified. Germline is not matched at one junction end, which may reflect a read error.

The CDR3 has 17 amino acids. Germline CDR1 MNHEY, CDR2 SMNVEV (reference sequence). The chain uses TRBV27 and TRBJ2-3; perhaps TRBD2 as D (6 bases). The origin of this receptor is a female donor with papillary thyroid cancer or a benign thyroid nodule (not recorded which). Some clones in this sample may be carry-over from other donors' samples. Sample: adjacent normal tissue. In nucleotides, the CDR3 is TGTGCCAGCAGTACGCCCGGGGCGGGAAGGGTAACAGATGCGCAGTATTTT. This translates into CASSTPGAGRVTDAQYF.